This TCR beta chain emerged from a study of shared clonotypes between healthy human individuals. General study points: About 5% was the fraction of naive CD4 clonotypes found shared across four donors. Rarefaction showed sorted-subset sequencing was incomplete despite large depth.

The assay was immunoSEQ multiplex PCR, and TCRdb's table has in-frame clones only and misses some. The data hold some 2.1 million clones, with about 94% observed a single time. Note on this clone: The antigen is unknown.

CD45RO-negative, CCR7-positively selected cells formed the naive CD8 fraction, excluding terminally differentiated effector memory CD45RA+ cells. There are 16 residues in the CDR3. V was trimmed by 5 bases and J by 1 base, leaving 15 bases between them. From germline, CDR1 is SSHAT and CDR2 FNYEAQ (reference sequence). The sequenced sample was naive CD8+ T cells from PBMCs. V and J are TRBV7-7 and TRBJ1-5; no clear D gene. The sequence was collected from a man younger than 35 in good health. Some clones in this sample may be carry-over from other donors' samples. Written as DNA, the CDR3 is TGTGCCAGCAGCCTAGGCGGCCTGACGAGCAATCAGCCCCAGCATTTT. Residues: CASSLGGLTSNQPQHF.